The 8 T cell receptor beta chains below all came from one sample that was sequenced in a study of T cell responses to AZD1222 COVID-19 vaccine. Repertoires were generated with immunoSEQ multiplex PCR, while TCRdb's copy carries only in-frame clones and drops some. The sample consists of some 190,000 clones, around 88% of them appearing once. Sequenced material: peripheral blood, taken on day 0 of AZD1222 vaccination. Source of these receptors: an adult in good health.

This chain uses TRBV11-3 with TRBJ2-5, with 7 bases identical to TRBD1. Germline values: CDR1 SGHNT, CDR2 YENEEA. The CDR3 covers 14 residues. The ends lost 4 bases at V and 2 bases at J; junction bases unmatched: 4. The CDR3 is CASSSRQGQETQYF. The DNA for the CDR3 is TGTGCCAGCAGCTCCCGACAGGGTCAAGAGACCCAGTACTTC.

This clone was counted once. J is TRBJ1-1 and V is TRBV20-1; tentative D call: TRBD1 (6 bases). Germline CDR1 is DFQATT and CDR2 is SNEGSKA (reference sequence). Trimming removed 3 bases from V and 1 base from J, with 9 bases in between. The CDR3 consists of 13 residues. The CDR3 sequence is CSASGDTNTEAFF. The CDR3 DNA sequence: TGCAGTGCTAGTGGGGACACGAACACTGAAGCTTTCTTT.

This rearrangement joins TRBV10-3 to TRBJ2-3; 10 positions match TRBD1. Germline V gene lookup returns CDR1 ENHRY and CDR2 SYGVKD. The CDR3 has 15 amino acids. Trimming removed 5 bases from V and 4 bases from J; junction bases left unmatched: 6. The CDR3 loop is CAISQGQGSADTQYF. Here the CDR3 DNA reads TGTGCCATCAGTCAGGGACAGGGGAGCGCAGATACGCAGTATTTT.

V is TRBV5-6 and J is TRBJ1-2; no definite D call. The CDR3 length is 17 residues. CDR1 SGHDT and CDR2 YYEEEE come from the germline V gene. Deletions cut 2 bases from V and 0 bases from J, with 17 bases between. The DNA of the CDR3 is TGTGCCAGCAGCTTTGGTTATCGTCGGAGAACTAACTATGGCTACACCTTC. This sequence encodes CASSFGYRRRTNYGYTF.

The rearrangement uses TRBV6-5 and TRBJ1-5; no definite D call. Trimming removed 6 bases at V and 0 bases at J, with 9 bases between. This CDR3 has 14 residues. Germline values: CDR1 MNHEY, CDR2 SVGAGI. CDR3 sequence reads: CASSRYNSNQPQHF. In DNA form, the CDR3 reads TGTGCCAGCAGCCGCTACAATAGCAATCAGCCCCAGCATTTT.

V usage is TRBV6-5 and J usage is TRBJ2-2, with 8 bases lining up with TRBD2. Germline V gene sequence: CDR1 MNHEY, CDR2 SVGAGI. V was pared by 7 bases and J by 4 bases, with 5 bases of the junction left unmatched. The CDR3 runs 14 residues. CDR3 nucleotide sequence: TGTGCCAGCACCCAACGGGGGGGCACCGGGGAGCTGTTTTTT. It is translated as CASTQRGGTGELFF.

The J gene is TRBJ2-7, the V gene TRBV6-2 or TRBV6-3; 13 nucleotides match TRBD2. Looked up from germline, CDR1 is MNHEY and CDR2 is SVGEGT. The CDR3 covers 17 residues. With 4 bases clipped from V and 1 base from J, the junction kept 7 bases outside the gene matches. Written as DNA, the CDR3 is TGTGCCAGCAGTTCCACTAGCGGGGGGGCGAGATCCTACGAGCAGTACTTC. It yields the protein CASSSTSGGARSYEQYF.

The chain uses TRBV28 and TRBJ2-7; 8 bases align to TRBD1. J lost 7 bases, V lost 5 bases, and 4 bases had no gene match. Germline-derived CDR1 and CDR2 are MDHEN and SYDVKM. The CDR3 is 12 residues long. Here the CDR3 reads CASSPDRVEQYF. The CDR3 DNA sequence: TGTGCCAGCAGTCCGGACAGGGTAGAGCAGTACTTC. Combining the CDR3 with reference TRBV28 and TRBJ2-7 gives the whole variable domain DVKVTQSSRYLVKRTGEKVFLECVQDMDHENMFWYRQDPGLGLRLIYFSYDVKMKEKGDIPEGYSVSREKKERFSLILESASTNQTSMYLCASSPDRVEQYFGPGTRLTVT.